These 24 T cell receptor beta chains share one sample of origin, sequenced in a study of T cell responses to AZD1222 COVID-19 vaccine. Sequencing used immunoSEQ multiplex PCR; TCRdb keeps in-frame clones, though not all of them. The sample gives approximately 200,000 clones, roughly 94% of which show up once; over 1.5% is in the top ten. Sample: peripheral blood, taken 28 days after the second dose of the MenACWY control vaccine. The receptors come from an adult who received the MenACWY meningococcal vaccine as a control.

The V gene is TRBV7-2, the J gene TRBJ2-7; D unclear. Germline values: CDR1 SGHTA, CDR2 FQGNSA. This CDR3 spans 15 amino acids. V was pared by 5 bases and J by 3 bases, with 17 bases between. CDR3 loop: CASSAYSMGDYEQYF. DNA for the CDR3: TGTGCCAGCAGCGCTTATAGCATGGGTGACTACGAGCAGTACTTC.

Only one count was recorded for this clone. The chain is built from TRBV13 and TRBJ2-1, with D possibly TRBD2 on 6 matching bases. V was clipped by 5 bases and J by 1 base, with 15 bases between them. The CDR3 runs to 16 residues. Germline CDR1 PRHDT, CDR2 FYEKMQ (reference sequence). CDR3 sequence reads: CASSPVGSGSYNEQFF. For the CDR3, the DNA is TGTGCCAGCAGCCCGGTGGGTAGCGGATCCTACAATGAGCAGTTCTTC.

This chain joins TRBV7-3 and TRBJ2-7, with D possibly being TRBD1 or TRBD2 (5 bases each). This CDR3 has 18 residues. V was clipped by 5 bases and J by 3 bases, with 26 bases between them. The germline CDR1 and CDR2 sequences are SGHTA and FQGTGA. CDR3 DNA sequence: TGTGCCAGCAGCCCGCAAGAGGGCTTGAGGGGCGCGTACTACGAGCAGTACTTC. The encoded protein is CASSPQEGLRGAYYEQYF.

The chain combines TRBV7-2 with TRBJ1-2; 8 bases are shared with TRBD1. The CDR3 spans 15 residues. V was pared by 5 bases and J by 1 base, with 6 bases of the junction left unmatched. Germline CDR1 is SGHTA and CDR2 is FQGNSA. CDR3 sequence reads: CASSLQGGLNYGYTF. The CDR3, as DNA: TGTGCCAGCAGCCTACAGGGGGGCCTTAACTATGGCTACACCTTC.

The chain employs TRBV2 and TRBJ1-1, with 8 bases matching TRBD1. CDR3 length equals 15 residues. V lost 4 bases, J lost 4 bases, and 8 bases stayed unmatched. Germline CDR1 and CDR2: SNHLY and FYNNEI. This chain's CDR3 is CASSGQGASITEAFF. CDR3 sequence (DNA): TGTGCCAGCAGTGGGCAGGGGGCATCGATCACTGAAGCTTTCTTT.

The genes are TRBV11-2 and TRBJ2-7, with 8 bases matching TRBD2. The CDR3 has 15 amino acids. The junction had 10 bases not matched to a gene; V was cut back by 5 bases and J by 4 bases. Germline V gives CDR1 SGHAT, CDR2 FQNNGV. The CDR3 region has the DNA TGTGCCAGCAGCCGCAGAGCGGGAGTGAGGTACGAGCAGTACTTC. Its protein is CASSRRAGVRYEQYF.

Points on this clone: The junction and the germline gene differ at one end; a read error may be behind it. The gene calls are TRBV12-3 or TRBV12-4 and TRBJ2-1, with D possibly TRBD2 on 6 matching bases. The CDR3 loop spans 11 amino acids. CDR3 sequence: CASSLGRAGLF. The CDR3 bases are TGTGCCAGCAGTTTAGGCCGTGCGGGGCTCTTC.

This clone has a single count. The chain employs TRBV27 and TRBJ2-3; weak D call: TRBD1 (6 bases). V was cut by 5 bases and J by 6 bases, with 9 bases left in between. The CDR3 is 12 residues long. Germline V CDR1 and CDR2: MNHEY, SMNVEV (reference sequence). The CDR3 sequence: CASSPQGDTQYF. The CDR3 nucleotides read TGTGCCAGCAGTCCACAGGGTGATACGCAGTATTTT.

J is TRBJ1-4 and V is TRBV3-1 (or the pseudogene TRBV3-2), with TRBD1 identical over 8 bases. Germline values: CDR1 LGHDT, CDR2 YNNKEL (reference sequence). V was clipped by 4 bases and J by 7 bases; unmatched bases: 14. The CDR3 length is 17 residues. CDR3: CASSPIGQGAIGEKLFF. The CDR3 DNA reads as TGTGCCAGCAGCCCAATCGGACAGGGTGCCATTGGTGAAAAACTGTTTTTT.

The chain employs TRBV18 and TRBJ1-1; D is possibly TRBD1 (5 bases). There are 13 residues in the CDR3. CDR1 and CDR2 from the germline V gene are KGHSH and LQKENI. Trimming removed 3 bases at V and 7 bases at J, with 12 bases between. CDR3: CASSPTGTYEAFF. The CDR3, as DNA: TGTGCCAGCTCACCTACGGGGACTTATGAAGCTTTCTTT.

The rearrangement links TRBV5-8 to TRBJ2-3; D remains ambiguous. Germline CDR1 is SGHTS and CDR2 is YDEGEE. The V end lost 6 bases, the J end lost 2 bases, and 13 bases lay between the germline ends. The CDR3 runs 14 residues. CDR3 residues: CASNGGGDTDTQYF. In nucleotides, the CDR3 is TGTGCCAGCAACGGTGGTGGGGACACAGATACGCAGTATTTT.

The V and J genes are TRBV28 and TRBJ1-4, with D maybe TRBD1 (5 bases). Germline V gene data show CDR1 as MDHEN and CDR2 as SYDVKM. V lost 7 bases, J lost 7 bases, and 10 bases lay in between. This CDR3 comprises 12 residues. CDR3 sequence reads: CASTREGEKLFF. In DNA form, the CDR3 reads TGTGCCAGCACCAGGGAAGGTGAAAAACTGTTTTTT.

The rearrangement links TRBV30 to TRBJ1-6; 7 bases agree with TRBD1. J gave up 10 bases and V 2 bases, and 8 bases lay outside the gene matches. The CDR3 length is 14 residues. CDR1 GTSNPN and CDR2 SVGIG come from the germline V gene (reference sequence). CDR3 amino acids: CAWSIQGGRSPLHF. DNA of the CDR3: TGTGCCTGGAGTATCCAAGGGGGCCGCTCACCCCTCCACTTT.

The V and J genes are TRBV19 and TRBJ2-7; possible D gene TRBD2, 5 bases. V dropped 2 bases and J dropped 2 bases, with 13 bases sitting between them. Germline CDR1 reads LNHDA; CDR2 reads SQIVND (reference sequence). The CDR3 is 15 residues long. The CDR3 sequence is CASSISSTGTYEQYF. For the CDR3, the DNA is TGTGCCAGTAGTATAAGCAGTACGGGGACCTACGAGCAGTACTTC. Using reference TRBV19 and TRBJ2-7 for the parts outside the CDR3, the full variable domain is DGGITQSPKYLFRKEGQNVTLSCEQNLNHDAMYWYRQDPGQGLRLIYYSQIVNDFQKGDIAEGYSVSREKKESFPLTVTSAQKNPTAFYLCASSISSTGTYEQYFGPGTRLTVT.

J is TRBJ2-1 and V is TRBV27; 10 bases map to TRBD2. This CDR3 region has 14 residues. J lost 6 bases, V lost 4 bases, and 3 bases had no gene match. Germline CDR1 and CDR2: MNHEY and SMNVEV (reference sequence). The CDR3 loop reads CASSYSSGSNEQFF. In nucleotides, the CDR3 is TGTGCCAGCAGTTATTCTAGCGGGAGCAATGAGCAGTTCTTC.

The chain carries TRBV2 and TRBJ2-7; D uncertain. The CDR3 extends over 14 amino acids. The V end was cut by 0 bases, the J end by 7 bases, with 13 bases between. CDR1 and CDR2 from the germline V gene are SNHLY and FYNNEI. CDR3 residues: CASSEAPGEWEQYF. CDR3 bases: TGTGCCAGCAGTGAAGCGCCGGGTGAGTGGGAGCAGTACTTC.

The V gene is TRBV28, the J gene TRBJ1-2; D unresolved. The CDR3 is 12 residues long. V was cut by 2 bases and J by 8 bases, with 9 bases left in between. Per germline, CDR1 MDHEN and CDR2 SYDVKM. Here the CDR3 DNA reads TGTGCCAGCAGTTTAAAAGGAACGGGCTACACCTTC. Protein product: CASSLKGTGYTF.

This sequence joins TRBV27 and TRBJ1-1; 7 bases agree with TRBD1. Per germline, CDR1 MNHEY and CDR2 SMNVEV (reference sequence). The V and J ends lost 4 bases and 3 bases, in that order; junction bases with no gene match: 8. CDR3 length equals 15 residues. CDR3 nucleotides: TGTGCCAGCAGTTATACGACAGGGAGGTACACTGAAGCTTTCTTT. The encoded protein is CASSYTTGRYTEAFF.

The chain couples TRBV28 to TRBJ1-2; D not resolved. V shed 1 base and J shed 4 bases, with 7 bases lying between them. The CDR3 is 13 residues long. Germline V lookup: CDR1 MDHEN, CDR2 SYDVKM. CDR3 amino acids: CASSLSGPYGYTF. DNA of the CDR3: TGTGCCAGCAGTTTATCCGGGCCCTATGGCTACACCTTC.

The gene calls are TRBV4-1 and TRBJ1-1; no clear D gene. The germline V gene has CDR1 MGHRA and CDR2 YSYEKL. The CDR3 is made up of 13 amino acids. Trimming stripped 2 bases from V and 11 bases from J, with 15 bases between. The CDR3 sequence is CASSQLGTREAFF. The CDR3 DNA reads as TGCGCCAGCAGCCAACTAGGCACAAGAGAGGCTTTCTTT.

This chain joins TRBV9 and TRBJ1-2, with a weak D call TRBD1 (6 bases). CDR3 size: 13 residues. CDR1 and CDR2 (germline): SGDLS, YYNGEE. V lost 3 bases to trimming and J lost 4 bases, with 10 bases between them. CDR3 amino acids: CASSARGGYGYTF. CDR3 nucleotides: TGTGCCAGCAGCGCCAGGGGAGGCTATGGCTACACCTTC.

The CDR3 DNA reads as TGTGCCAGCAGTGAGAGGGGGGACACTGAAGCTTTCTTT. Its translation is CASSERGDTEAFF. The chain couples TRBV6-4 to TRBJ1-1; D is possibly TRBD1 (6 bases). CDR1 and CDR2 (germline): MRHNA, SNTAGT. V lost 3 bases, J lost 3 bases, and 8 bases lay in between. This CDR3 comprises 13 residues.

This chain links TRBV30 with TRBJ1-3; D remains unclear. CDR1 is GTSNPN, CDR2 SVGIG, per germline (reference sequence). V dropped 0 bases and J dropped 0 bases, with 6 bases sitting between them. The CDR3 totals 14 residues. The CDR3 sequence is CAWSVPSSGNTIYF. CDR3 nucleotides: TGTGCCTGGAGTGTACCAAGCTCTGGAAACACCATATATTTT.

This chain links TRBV27 with TRBJ2-7; the D gene is possibly TRBD1 (5 bases). V was pared by 4 bases and J by 1 base, with 11 bases between. The germline gives CDR1 MNHEY, CDR2 SMNVEV (reference sequence). The CDR3 length is 14 residues. In DNA, the CDR3 is TGTGCCAGCAGTTCTGCAGGGTTTTCCTACGAGCAGTACTTC. Translating gives CASSSAGFSYEQYF.